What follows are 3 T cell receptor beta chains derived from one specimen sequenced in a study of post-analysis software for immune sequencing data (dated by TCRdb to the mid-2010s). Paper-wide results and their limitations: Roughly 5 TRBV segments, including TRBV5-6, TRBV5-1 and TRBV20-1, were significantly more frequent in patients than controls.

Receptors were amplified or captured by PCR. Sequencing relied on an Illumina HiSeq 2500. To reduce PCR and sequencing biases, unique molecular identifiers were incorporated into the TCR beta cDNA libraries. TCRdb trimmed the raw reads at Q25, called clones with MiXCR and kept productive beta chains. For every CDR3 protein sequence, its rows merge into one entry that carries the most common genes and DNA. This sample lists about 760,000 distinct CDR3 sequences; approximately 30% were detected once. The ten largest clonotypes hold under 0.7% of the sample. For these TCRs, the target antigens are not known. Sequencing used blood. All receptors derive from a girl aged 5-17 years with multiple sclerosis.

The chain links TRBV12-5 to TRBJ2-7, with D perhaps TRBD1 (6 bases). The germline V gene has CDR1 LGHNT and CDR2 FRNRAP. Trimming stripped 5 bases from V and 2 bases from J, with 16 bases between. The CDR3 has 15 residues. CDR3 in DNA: TGTGCTAGTGGTCCCCGACAGGACGAACCCTACGAGCAGTACTTC. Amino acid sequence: CASGPRQDEPYEQYF.

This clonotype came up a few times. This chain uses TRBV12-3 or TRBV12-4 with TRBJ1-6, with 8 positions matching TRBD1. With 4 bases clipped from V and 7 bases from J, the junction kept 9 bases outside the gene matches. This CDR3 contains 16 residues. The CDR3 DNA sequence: TGTGCCAGCAGTTCTCTCGGACAGGGCGAAAATTCACCCCTCCACTTT. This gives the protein CASSSLGQGENSPLHF.

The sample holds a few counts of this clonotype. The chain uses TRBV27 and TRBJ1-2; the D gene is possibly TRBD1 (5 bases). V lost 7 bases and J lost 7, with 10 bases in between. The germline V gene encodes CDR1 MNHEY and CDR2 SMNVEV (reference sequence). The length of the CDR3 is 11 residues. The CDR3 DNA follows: TGTGCCAGCACCTGGGGGGGTGGCTACACCTTC. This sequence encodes CASTWGGGYTF.